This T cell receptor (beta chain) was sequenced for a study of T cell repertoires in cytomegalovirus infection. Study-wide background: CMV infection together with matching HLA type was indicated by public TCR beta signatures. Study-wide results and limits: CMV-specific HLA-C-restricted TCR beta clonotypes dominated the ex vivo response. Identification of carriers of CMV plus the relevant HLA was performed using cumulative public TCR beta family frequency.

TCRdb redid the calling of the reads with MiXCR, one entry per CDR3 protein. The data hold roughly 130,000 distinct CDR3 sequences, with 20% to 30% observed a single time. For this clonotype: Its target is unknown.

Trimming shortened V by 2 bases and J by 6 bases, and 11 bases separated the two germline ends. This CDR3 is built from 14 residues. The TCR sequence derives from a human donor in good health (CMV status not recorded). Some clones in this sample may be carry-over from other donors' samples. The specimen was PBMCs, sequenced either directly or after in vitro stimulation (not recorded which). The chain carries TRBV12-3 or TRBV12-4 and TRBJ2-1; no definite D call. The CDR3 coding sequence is TGTGCCAGCAGTTTAAGCAGGTTCAGCAATGAGCAGTTCTTC. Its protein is CASSLSRFSNEQFF.